One and the same sample provided the 20 T cell receptor beta chains below, sequenced in a study of spatial heterogeneity in lung cancer (dated by TCRdb to the late 2010s). Findings and caveats that apply to the study as a whole: The tumor nonsynonymous mutation count correlated with the number of expanded intratumoral alpha and beta TCRs.

The library was built by means of 5' RACE. The listed sequencing device is NextSeq 500. The public sequencing data were trimmed at Q25 with fastp and processed into clonotypes with MiXCR by TCRdb, which kept only in-frame beta chains. For every CDR3 protein sequence, its rows merge into one entry that carries the most common genes and DNA. Counted in this sample were over 4,000 distinct CDR3 sequences; less than 9% of them appeared once. The ten largest clones capture about 48% of the sample. These receptors' antigens are unknown. The sample's time point, from its label and the paper: sample taken at primary tumor resection. The specimen comprised lung tumor tissue, sampled at surgery. The receptor source for this set is a male donor with early-stage non-small cell lung cancer.

This chain uses TRBV27 with TRBJ2-4; 8 nucleotides agree with TRBD2. The ends lost 5 bases at V and 9 bases at J; junction bases unmatched: 9. The CDR3 is 14 amino acids. Germline V gene lookup returns CDR1 MNHEY and CDR2 SMNVEV (reference sequence). The DNA for the CDR3 is TGTGCCAGCAGTCCGATGGGACTAGTAGGCATTCAGTACTTC. Amino acids: CASSPMGLVGIQYF.

V and J are TRBV6-2 or TRBV6-3 and TRBJ1-5; D remains ambiguous. Trimming stripped 2 bases from V and 5 bases from J, with 7 bases between. Germline CDR1 reads MNHEY; CDR2 reads SVGEGT. This CDR3 is 13 amino acids long. CDR3 DNA: TGTGCCAGCAGTTACCAGTTCGATCAGCCCCAGCATTTT. It specifies CASSYQFDQPQHF.

This clonotype was counted only a few times. The chain is built from TRBV11-1 and TRBJ2-7; 7 bases fit TRBD2. CDR1 SGHAT and CDR2 FQDESV come from the germline V gene (reference sequence). CDR3 length: 14 amino acids. The V and J ends lost 1 base and 6 bases, in that order; junction bases with no gene match: 6. CDR3 protein: CASSLEGTIIEQYF. CDR3 sequence (DNA): TGTGCCAGCAGCTTAGAGGGGACTATTATCGAGCAGTACTTC. Drawing the rest from reference TRBV11-1 and TRBJ2-7, the complete variable domain is EAEVAQSPRYKITEKSQAVAFWCDPISGHATLYWYRQILGQGPELLVQFQDESVVDDSQLPKDRFSAERLKGVDSTLKIQPAELGDSAMYLCASSLEGTIIEQYFGPGTRLTVT.

This clonotype was observed many times. As DNA, the CDR3 is TGTGCCAGCAGCCGGGGACAGGGGTATGGCTACACCTTC. It translates to CASSRGQGYGYTF. The chain recombines TRBV28 with TRBJ1-2; 10 nucleotides line up with TRBD1. V lost 6 bases, J lost 5 bases, and 3 bases stayed unmatched. Germline loops: CDR1 MDHEN, CDR2 SYDVKM. The CDR3 runs to 13 residues.

This clonotype has ten or more counts. The chain's CDR3 is CASSLQNSNQPQHF. The CDR3 nucleotides read TGTGCCAGCAGCTTACAGAATAGCAATCAGCCCCAGCATTTT. The chain has TRBV5-5 and TRBJ1-5; D is unresolved. The CDR3 length is 14 residues. Germline V gene lookup returns CDR1 SGHKS and CDR2 YYEKEE (reference sequence). Trimming removed 2 bases from V and 0 bases from J, with 6 bases in between.

This clonotype was recorded at least ten times. This chain joins TRBV9 and TRBJ1-1; tentatively, D is TRBD1 (5 bases). The germline CDR1 and CDR2 sequences are SGDLS and YYNGEE. The germline V and J ends were trimmed by 2 bases and 1 base, with 9 bases remaining between them. CDR3 size: 14 residues. The CDR3, as DNA: TGTGCCAGCAGCGTCCGGGGCCAGAACACTGAAGCTTTCTTT. It encodes CASSVRGQNTEAFF.

This clonotype appeared many times. This chain joins TRBV7-8 and TRBJ2-2; TRBD1 is a possible D gene (5 bases). From germline, CDR1 is SGHVS and CDR2 FQNEAQ. Trimming shortened V by 4 bases and J by 1 base, and 10 bases separated the two germline ends. The CDR3 runs 15 residues. The CDR3 DNA follows: TGTGCCAGCAGCTCGAGGACAAGGAACACCGGGGAGCTGTTTTTT. Its translation: CASSSRTRNTGELFF.

Many counts were recorded for this clonotype. CDR3 region: CASSPRQTNYGYTF. CDR3 nucleotides: TGTGCCAGCAGCCCAAGACAGACGAACTATGGCTACACCTTC. This chain links TRBV7-9 with TRBJ1-2; D might be TRBD1 (5 bases). The germline gives CDR1 SEHNR, CDR2 FQNEAQ (reference sequence). The CDR3 sequence is 14 residues long. Trimming took off 5 bases at V and 2 bases at J, with 12 bases between the two ends.

This rearrangement joins TRBV4-2 to TRBJ2-5, with 9 nucleotides matching TRBD2. The length of the CDR3 is 16 residues. CDR1 is LGHNA, CDR2 YNFKEQ, per germline. With V trimmed by 0 bases and J by 6 bases, 8 bases remained unmatched. The CDR3 sequence is CASSQEGASGEKTQYF. CDR3 bases: TGTGCCAGCAGCCAAGAGGGAGCTAGCGGGGAAAAGACCCAGTACTTC.

There are many counts of this clonotype. The rearrangement uses TRBV27 and TRBJ2-1; perhaps D is TRBD1 or TRBD2 (6 bases each). V was cut by 5 bases and J by 1 base, with 15 bases left in between. The germline CDR1 and CDR2 sequences are MNHEY and SMNVEV (reference sequence). The CDR3 extends over 16 amino acids. The CDR3 DNA reads as TGTGCCAGCAGTACCCTTGGGGGGCTGTCCTACAATGAGCAGTTCTTC. Translated: CASSTLGGLSYNEQFF.

As for this clonotype: This could be a read error, since a much larger clone is one nucleotide away. This chain links TRBV3-1 with TRBJ1-5; tentatively, D is TRBD1 (5 bases). CDR3 length: 13 amino acids. Per the germline V gene, CDR1 is LGHDT and CDR2 is YNNKEL (reference sequence). The CDR3 DNA reads as TGTGCCAGCAGCACAGACCCCGGGGCGCCCCAGCAATTT. Protein product: CASSTDPGAPQQF.

By sample share, this clonotype is medium-sized. The chain recombines TRBV27 with TRBJ1-4, with 9 bases fitting TRBD1. The CDR3 is 15 amino acids. Germline CDR1 and CDR2: MNHEY and SMNVEV (reference sequence). The J segment lost 5 bases and the V segment lost 5 bases, leaving 6 bases of the junction unmatched. The CDR3 protein is CASSETGTGNEKLFF. DNA for the CDR3: TGTGCCAGCAGTGAGACCGGGACAGGGAATGAAAAACTGTTTTTT. The full variable domain, its missing parts supplied by reference TRBV27 and TRBJ1-4, is EAQVTQNPRYLITVTGKKLTVTCSQNMNHEYMSWYRQDPGLGLRQIYYSMNVEVTDKGDVPEGYKVSRKEKRNFPLILESPSPNQTSLYFCASSETGTGNEKLFFGSGTQLSVL.

This clonotype qualifies as medium-sized (0.01 to 0.1%). The chain has TRBV28 and TRBJ2-7, with 10 bases fitting TRBD2. The germline V gene has CDR1 MDHEN and CDR2 SYDVKM. Unmatched junction bases numbered 7, after V lost 5 bases and J lost 3 bases. This CDR3 has 15 amino acids. This chain's CDR3 is CASSTPSGRVYEQYF. The CDR3 DNA is TGTGCCAGCAGTACTCCCAGCGGGAGGGTCTACGAGCAGTACTTC.

There are a few counts of this clonotype. This chain joins TRBV5-6 and TRBJ2-7; D is possibly TRBD2 (5 bases). The germline V gene has CDR1 SGHDT and CDR2 YYEEEE. This CDR3 contains 15 residues. V lost 1 base, J lost 0 bases, and 11 bases lay in between. The CDR3 sequence: CASSLPGKSSYEQYF. The CDR3 DNA reads TGTGCCAGCAGCTTGCCGGGAAAGAGCTCCTACGAGCAGTACTTC.

This clonotype was seen repeatedly, ten times or more. The V and J genes are TRBV7-9 and TRBJ1-5, with a weak D call TRBD1 (5 bases). In germline, CDR1 is SEHNR, CDR2 FQNEAQ (reference sequence). The CDR3 is 13 residues long. V lost 4 bases, J lost 4 bases, and 8 bases lay in between. CDR3: CASSWGLNQPQHF. CDR3 bases: TGTGCCAGCAGCTGGGGACTAAATCAGCCCCAGCATTTT.

This clonotype qualifies as medium-sized (0.01 to 0.1%). This sequence joins TRBV23-1 and TRBJ2-1; 7 positions agree with TRBD1. TRBV23-1 is an open reading frame, and its role is uncertain. The CDR3 sequence is 15 residues long. V was pared by 1 base and J by 3 bases, with 3 bases of the junction left unmatched. CDR3 DNA: TGCGCCAGCAGTCAATTGGACAGGTTCTACAATGAGCAGTTCTTC. Protein product: CASSQLDRFYNEQFF.

This clonotype counts as medium-sized. The J gene is TRBJ2-1, the V gene TRBV20-1; D gene uncertain. Trimming cost V 1 base and J 0 bases, with 7 bases left between them. The CDR3 runs to 14 residues. Per germline, CDR1 DFQATT and CDR2 SNEGSKA (reference sequence). The CDR3 bases are TGCAGTGCTAGAGCCGTCAGCTCCTACAATGAGCAGTTCTTC. Translation gives CSARAVSSYNEQFF.

This clonotype was recorded many times. The CDR3: CSASGTGTDTQYF. The CDR3 DNA reads as TGCAGTGCTAGCGGGACAGGCACAGATACGCAGTATTTT. The chain links TRBV20-1 to TRBJ2-3; 7 positions agree with TRBD1. This CDR3 contains 13 residues. V was clipped by 3 bases and J by 1 base; unmatched bases: 1. Germline V gene lookup returns CDR1 DFQATT and CDR2 SNEGSKA (reference sequence).

V usage is TRBV7-2 and J usage is TRBJ2-1; 12 bases line up with TRBD2. The CDR3 loop spans 15 amino acids. V was pared by 1 base and J by 10 bases, with 5 bases of the junction left unmatched. The germline V gene encodes CDR1 SGHTA and CDR2 FQGNSA. CDR3 amino acids: CASSLELAGGIEQFF. CDR3 DNA sequence: TGTGCCAGCAGCTTAGAACTAGCGGGAGGTATAGAGCAGTTCTTC.

This clonotype was seen only a few times. This chain joins TRBV5-6 and TRBJ2-5; D uncertain. Looked up from germline, CDR1 is SGHDT and CDR2 is YYEEEE. The germline V and J ends were trimmed by 6 bases and 1 base, with 10 bases remaining between them. There are 13 residues in the CDR3. CDR3 residues: CASTTGSQETQYF. CDR3 coding DNA: TGTGCCAGCACCACCGGATCCCAAGAGACCCAGTACTTC.